This T cell receptor (beta chain) was sequenced for a study of blood T cell repertoires in COVID-19. On the study more broadly: The samples span acute and convalescent COVID-19 from the United States, Italy and Spain. T cells, B-cell-depleted T cells, or PBMCs provided the cDNA or gDNA that served as material.

The age range of participants was about 18 to 100 years, with residence in roughly 25 US areas. Per the authors' pipeline: It was from reference gene primer amplification that nucleated cell counts were estimated. This table comes from immunoSEQ multiplex PCR, and its TCRdb copy is limited to in-frame clones, with some not included. D and trimming were read from the DNA, whereas the V and J calls and clone size are those reported in that table. The table includes under 300,000 clones, roughly 87% detected once. The CDR3 extends over 12 amino acids. Per the germline V gene, CDR1 is SEHNR and CDR2 is FQNEAQ (reference sequence). Trimming at V came to 3 bases and at J to 8 bases, leaving 1 base not matched to a gene.

V usage is TRBV7-9 and J usage is TRBJ1-2; 9 bases match TRBD1. The sequencing input was PBMCs or T cells enriched from blood (not recorded which). The receptor was derived from a woman aged 30 to 39 with acute COVID-19. CDR3 region: CASSFDRGGYTF. CDR3 sequence (DNA): TGTGCCAGCAGCTTCGACAGGGGGGGCTACACCTTC.